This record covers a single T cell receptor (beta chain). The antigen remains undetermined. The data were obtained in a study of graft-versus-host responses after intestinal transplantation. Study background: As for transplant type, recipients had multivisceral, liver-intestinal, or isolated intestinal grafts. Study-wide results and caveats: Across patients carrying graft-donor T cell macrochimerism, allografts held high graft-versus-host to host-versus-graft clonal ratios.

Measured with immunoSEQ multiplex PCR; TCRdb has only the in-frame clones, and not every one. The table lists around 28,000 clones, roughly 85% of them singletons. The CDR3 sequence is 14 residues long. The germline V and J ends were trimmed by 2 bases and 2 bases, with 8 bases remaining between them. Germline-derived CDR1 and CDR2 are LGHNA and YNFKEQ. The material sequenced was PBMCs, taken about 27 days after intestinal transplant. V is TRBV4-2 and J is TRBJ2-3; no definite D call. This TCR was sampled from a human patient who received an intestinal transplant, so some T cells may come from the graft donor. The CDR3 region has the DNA TGTGCCAGCAGCCAAATACTAATCACAGATACGCAGTATTTT. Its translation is CASSQILITDTQYF.